This T cell receptor beta chain was sequenced in a study of blood T cell repertoires in COVID-19. CDR1 and CDR2 from the germline V gene are SGHVS and FQNEAQ. V lost 1 base, J lost 0 bases, and 15 bases lay in between. The CDR3 totals 17 residues. Repertoires were generated with immunoSEQ multiplex PCR, while TCRdb's copy carries only in-frame clones and drops some. The sample includes approximately 150,000 clones, almost 85% of them seen just once. This chain links TRBV7-8 with TRBJ1-2; D uncertain. The specimen sequenced was peripheral blood. The receptor was isolated from a woman older than 75 with COVID-19, enrolled during active disease. DNA for the CDR3: TGTGCCAGCAGCTTAGGGGTGCGGGCAGGAGCTAACTATGGCTACACCTTC. As protein: CASSLGVRAGANYGYTF.